The 10 T cell receptor beta chains in this list originate from one sample, sequenced in a study of blood T cell repertoires in COVID-19. The assay was immunoSEQ multiplex PCR, and TCRdb's table has in-frame clones only and misses some. The repertoire holds 360,000 or so clones, with less than 90% as singletons. The sample taken for sequencing was PBMCs or T cells enriched from blood (not recorded which). The source is a woman between 45 and 60 years old who had recovered from COVID-19.

J is TRBJ2-3 and V is TRBV27; 8 bases match TRBD2. This CDR3 is 16 amino acids long. V gave up 5 bases and J gave up 11 bases; unmatched junction bases: 18. The germline V gene encodes CDR1 MNHEY and CDR2 SMNVEV (reference sequence). CDR3 nucleotides: TGTGCCAGCAGTCCGGGGGGGCCCGCGCCACGGTTGGGGCAGTATTTT. Protein sequence: CASSPGGPAPRLGQYF.

The sample holds a few counts of this clone. The rearrangement joins TRBV3-1 (or the pseudogene TRBV3-2) to TRBJ1-1, with D hard to call. This CDR3 spans 14 amino acids. V lost 0 bases and J 2 bases, leaving 7 bases between the germline ends. The germline V gene encodes CDR1 LGHDT and CDR2 YNNKEL (reference sequence). Written as DNA, the CDR3 is TGTGCCAGCAGCCAAGAGCAGGCCAACACTGAAGCTTTCTTT. This gives the protein CASSQEQANTEAFF.

The chain combines TRBV6-1 with TRBJ2-1; 7 positions match TRBD2. The CDR3 is made up of 17 amino acids. The V and J ends lost 4 bases and 1 base, in that order; junction bases with no gene match: 10. The V gene's germline CDR1 is MNHNS and CDR2 SASEGT. The DNA of the CDR3 is TGTGCCAGCAGTGTAGGTAGCGGGCTAACATCCTACAATGAGCAGTTCTTC. Residues: CASSVGSGLTSYNEQFF.

This chain joins TRBV18 and TRBJ2-5, with D possibly being TRBD1 (5 bases). The length of the CDR3 is 14 residues. Germline CDR1 and CDR2: KGHSH and LQKENI. Trimming removed 1 base from V and 3 bases from J, with 9 bases in between. The CDR3: CASSPLVREETQYF. The CDR3 nucleotides are TGTGCCAGCTCACCACTAGTCAGGGAAGAGACCCAGTACTTC.

This chain joins TRBV6-2 or TRBV6-3 and TRBJ1-4; D remains ambiguous. From germline, CDR1 is MNHEY and CDR2 SVGEGT. V was pared by 6 bases and J by 10 bases, with 15 bases between. The CDR3 runs to 13 residues. CDR3 amino acids: CASSITTSAKLFF. As DNA, the CDR3 is TGTGCCAGCAGCATCACTACTTCGGCAAAACTGTTTTTT.

The chain is built from TRBV5-1 and TRBJ1-2; D is unclear. Trimming removed 0 bases at V and 4 bases at J, with 10 bases between. CDR3 size: 14 residues. The germline CDR1 and CDR2 sequences are SGHRS and YFSETQ. The CDR3 coding sequence is TGCGCCAGCAGCTTGGGGTCGGCAGGCTATGGCTACACCTTC. Its translation: CASSLGSAGYGYTF.

The rearrangement joins TRBV6-2 or TRBV6-3 to TRBJ1-5, with TRBD1 identical over 8 bases. Germline V gene data show CDR1 as MNHEY and CDR2 as SVGEGT. The CDR3 spans 17 residues. V lost 5 bases, J lost 6 bases, and 15 bases stayed unmatched. The CDR3 bases are TGTGCCAGCAGTCCCCGGACAGGGCTTGTTGTAATTCAGCCCCAGCATTTT. It codes for CASSPRTGLVVIQPQHF.

The rearrangement joins TRBV7-2 to TRBJ2-1; 7 bases are shared with TRBD2. V shed 6 bases and J 9 bases; nucleotides not matched to a gene: 5. This CDR3 has 12 residues. Per germline, CDR1 SGHTA and CDR2 FQGNSA. The CDR3 here is CASSLSGIEQFF. The DNA for the CDR3 is TGTGCCAGCAGTTTAAGCGGGATTGAGCAGTTCTTC. The variable domain in full, completed from reference TRBV7-2 and TRBJ2-1, reads GAGVSQSPSNKVTEKGKDVELRCDPISGHTALYWYRQSLGQGLEFLIYFQGNSAPDKSGLPSDRFSAERTGGSVSTLTIQRTQQEDSAVYLCASSLSGIEQFFGPGTRLTVL.

The chain recombines TRBV18 with TRBJ1-2, with D unclear. V lost 6 bases, J lost 10 bases, and 15 bases lay in between. The V gene's germline CDR1 is KGHSH and CDR2 LQKENI. The CDR3 is made up of 12 amino acids. CDR3 loop: CASSPPEGDYTF. The CDR3 DNA reads as TGTGCCAGCTCGCCCCCGGAGGGAGACTACACCTTC.

In regard to this clone: The junction departs from the called germline gene at one end, perhaps through a read error. This chain links TRBV19 with TRBJ1-2; 10 nucleotides match TRBD1. CDR1 is LNHDA, CDR2 SQIVND, per germline (reference sequence). The CDR3 sequence is 11 residues long. CDR3 sequence (DNA): TGTGCCAGTAGTAGCGGACAGGGGGGACCCTTC. Translated: CASSSGQGGPF.